Given below is one T cell receptor beta chain in context. The antigen is not known. Only in-frame clones appear in the TCRdb table, and some are missing; sequencing was by immunoSEQ multiplex PCR. The sample has about 32,000 clones, 80% to 95% seen once; the top ten hold 2.9%. This sample is drawn from a study of circulating and synovial CD4+ cells in juvenile arthritis. Study-level findings and limits: Bulk blood CD4 samples held at least an order of magnitude more or fewer genomes than CPL.

CDR1 MDHEN and CDR2 SYDVKM come from the germline V gene. The CDR3 extends over 15 amino acids. After removal of 3 bases from V and 4 bases from J, the junction contained 7 bases not matched to a gene. The sample comprised CD4+ T cells from blood. The sequence came from a human donor with juvenile idiopathic arthritis. This rearrangement joins TRBV28 to TRBJ2-3; 7 nucleotides line up with TRBD2. The CDR3 DNA sequence: TGTGCCAGCAGTTTTCGGGACTACGGCCCAGATACGCAGTATTTT. As protein: CASSFRDYGPDTQYF.